This T cell receptor (beta chain) was sequenced for a study of CD8 T cells in ankylosing spondylitis. Study-level points and caveats: As for the disease-linked clones, they showed a CD8+ phenotype and occurred at relatively low frequencies in peripheral blood. Apparently characteristic of ankylosing spondylitis blood was a TCR beta motif (under ten highly homologous variants). Some of these motif variants have turned up before, in reports on reactive arthritis synovial fluid and blood. Clones tied to disease were said to be significantly enriched in matched ankylosing spondylitis synovial fluid.

The V end lost 5 bases, the J end lost 0 bases, and 11 bases lay between the germline ends. The CDR3 sequence is 16 residues long. The germline V gene encodes CDR1 LNHNV and CDR2 YYDKDF (reference sequence). This clonotype was observed at least ten times. Its antigen is not identified. Quantitative 5'-RACE with molecular barcodes generated TCR beta libraries. TCRdb recomputed calls from the 5' RACE reads with MiXCR, one row per CDR3 protein. The sample holds approximately 300,000 distinct CDR3 sequences; 6.5% to 10% are singletons and the top ten take 14% to 15%. This chain connects TRBV15 to TRBJ1-6; D might be TRBD1 (5 bases). This TCR derives from a male donor with ankylosing spondylitis. Sequenced material: blood, either unsorted or a sorted T cell fraction (not recorded which). CDR3: CATSRGAFSYNSPLHF. CDR3 sequence (DNA): TGTGCCACCAGCCGTGGGGCGTTCTCCTATAATTCACCCCTCCACTTT.